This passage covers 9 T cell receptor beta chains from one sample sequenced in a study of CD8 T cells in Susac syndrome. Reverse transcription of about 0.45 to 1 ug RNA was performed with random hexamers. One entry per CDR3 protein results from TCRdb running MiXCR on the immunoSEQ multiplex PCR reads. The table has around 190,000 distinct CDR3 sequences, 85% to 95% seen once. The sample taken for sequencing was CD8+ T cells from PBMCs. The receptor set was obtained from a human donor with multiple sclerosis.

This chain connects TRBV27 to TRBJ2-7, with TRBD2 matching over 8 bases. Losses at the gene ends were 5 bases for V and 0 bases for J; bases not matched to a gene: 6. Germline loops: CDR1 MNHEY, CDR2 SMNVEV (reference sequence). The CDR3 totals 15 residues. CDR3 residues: CASSPIAGISYEQYF. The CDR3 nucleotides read TGTGCCAGCAGTCCGATAGCGGGGATCTCCTACGAGCAGTACTTC.

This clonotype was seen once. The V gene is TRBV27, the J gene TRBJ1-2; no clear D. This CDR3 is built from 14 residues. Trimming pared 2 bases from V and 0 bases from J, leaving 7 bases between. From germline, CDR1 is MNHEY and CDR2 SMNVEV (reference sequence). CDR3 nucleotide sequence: TGTGCCAGCAGTTTAGACATAGCTAACTATGGCTACACCTTC. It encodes CASSLDIANYGYTF.

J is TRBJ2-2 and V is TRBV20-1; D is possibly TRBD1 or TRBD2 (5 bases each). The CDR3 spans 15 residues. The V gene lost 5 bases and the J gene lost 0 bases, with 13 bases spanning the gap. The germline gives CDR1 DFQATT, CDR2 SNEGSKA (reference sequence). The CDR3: CSASPGPANTGELFF. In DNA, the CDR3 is TGCAGTGCTTCTCCGGGACCCGCGAACACCGGGGAGCTGTTTTTT.

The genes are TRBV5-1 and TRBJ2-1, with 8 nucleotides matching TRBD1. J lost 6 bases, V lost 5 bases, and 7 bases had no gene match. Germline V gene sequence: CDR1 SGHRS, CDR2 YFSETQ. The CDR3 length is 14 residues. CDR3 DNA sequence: TGCGCCAGCAGTCTTCAGGGGGCTGGCAATGAGCAGTTCTTC. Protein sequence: CASSLQGAGNEQFF. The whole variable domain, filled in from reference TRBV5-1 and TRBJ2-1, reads KAGVTQTPRYLIKTRGQQVTLSCSPISGHRSVSWYQQTPGQGLQFLFEYFSETQRNKGNFPGRFSGRQFSNSRSEMNVSTLELGDSALYLCASSLQGAGNEQFFGPGTRLTVL.

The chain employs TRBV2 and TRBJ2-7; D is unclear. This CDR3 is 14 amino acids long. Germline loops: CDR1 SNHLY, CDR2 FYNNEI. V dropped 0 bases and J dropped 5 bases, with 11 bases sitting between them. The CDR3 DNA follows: TGTGCCAGCAGTGAAGCCCTCAGAGGCGACGAGCAGTACTTC. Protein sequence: CASSEALRGDEQYF.

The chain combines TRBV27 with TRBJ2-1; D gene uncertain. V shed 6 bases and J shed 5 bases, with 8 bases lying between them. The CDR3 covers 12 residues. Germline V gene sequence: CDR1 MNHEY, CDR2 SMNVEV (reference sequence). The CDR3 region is CASSQRNNEQFF. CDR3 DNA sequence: TGTGCCAGCAGCCAACGCAACAATGAGCAGTTCTTC.

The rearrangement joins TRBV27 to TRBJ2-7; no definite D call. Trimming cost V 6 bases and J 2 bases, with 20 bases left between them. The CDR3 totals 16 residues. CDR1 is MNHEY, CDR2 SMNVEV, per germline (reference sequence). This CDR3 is CASSPSAGEKPYEQYF. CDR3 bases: TGTGCCAGCAGCCCCTCGGCAGGAGAAAAACCCTACGAGCAGTACTTC.

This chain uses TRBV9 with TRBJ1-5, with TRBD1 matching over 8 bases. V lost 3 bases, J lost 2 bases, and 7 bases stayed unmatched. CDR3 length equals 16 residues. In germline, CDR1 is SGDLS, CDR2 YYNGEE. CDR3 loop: CASSESTGEGNQPQHF. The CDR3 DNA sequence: TGTGCCAGCAGCGAGTCGACAGGGGAAGGCAATCAGCCCCAGCATTTT.

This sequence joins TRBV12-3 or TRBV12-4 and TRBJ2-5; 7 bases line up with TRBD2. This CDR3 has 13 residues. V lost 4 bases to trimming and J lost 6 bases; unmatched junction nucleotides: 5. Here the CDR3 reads CASSYWGGKTQYF. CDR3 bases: TGTGCCAGCAGTTATTGGGGGGGGAAGACCCAGTACTTC.